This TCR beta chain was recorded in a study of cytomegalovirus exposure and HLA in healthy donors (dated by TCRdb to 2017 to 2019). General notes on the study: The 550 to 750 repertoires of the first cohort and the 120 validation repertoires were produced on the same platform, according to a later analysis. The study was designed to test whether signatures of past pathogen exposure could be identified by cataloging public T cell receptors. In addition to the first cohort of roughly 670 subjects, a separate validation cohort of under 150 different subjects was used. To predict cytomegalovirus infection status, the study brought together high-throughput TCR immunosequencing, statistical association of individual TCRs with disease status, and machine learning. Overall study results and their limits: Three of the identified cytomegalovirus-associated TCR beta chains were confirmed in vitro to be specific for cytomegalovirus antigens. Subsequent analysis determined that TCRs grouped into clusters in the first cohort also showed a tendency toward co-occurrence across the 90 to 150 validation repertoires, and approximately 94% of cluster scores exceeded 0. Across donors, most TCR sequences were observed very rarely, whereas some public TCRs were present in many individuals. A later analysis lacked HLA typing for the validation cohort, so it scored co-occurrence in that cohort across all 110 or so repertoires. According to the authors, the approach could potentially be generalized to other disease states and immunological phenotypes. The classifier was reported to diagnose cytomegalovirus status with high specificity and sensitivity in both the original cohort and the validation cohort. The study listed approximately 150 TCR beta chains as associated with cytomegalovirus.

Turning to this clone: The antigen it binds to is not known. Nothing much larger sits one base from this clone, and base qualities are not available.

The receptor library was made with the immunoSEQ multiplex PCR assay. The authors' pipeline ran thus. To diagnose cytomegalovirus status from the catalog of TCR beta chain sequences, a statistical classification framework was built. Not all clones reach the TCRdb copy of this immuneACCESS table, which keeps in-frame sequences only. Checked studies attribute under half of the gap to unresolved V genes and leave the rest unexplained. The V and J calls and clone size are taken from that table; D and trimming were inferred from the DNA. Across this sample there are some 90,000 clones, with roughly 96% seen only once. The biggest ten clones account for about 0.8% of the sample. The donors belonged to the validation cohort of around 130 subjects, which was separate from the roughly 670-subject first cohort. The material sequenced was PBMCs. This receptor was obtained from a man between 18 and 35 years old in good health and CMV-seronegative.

DNA sequence: TGTGCCAGCCGACGGGACAGGGGAGTCAATGAGCAGTTCTTC. Its translation is CASRRDRGVNEQFF. Recombination connected TRBV19 to TRBJ2-1; TRBD1 agrees with 10 junctional bases. V and J are trimmed by 9 bases and 6 bases, and the gene matches miss 8 bases of the junction. The germline V gene (reference sequence) sets CDR1 to LNHDA and CDR2 to SQIVND. The CDR3 goes from the cysteine to the phenylalanine over 14 residues. This entry keeps only the CDR3 DNA: 42 bases, framed from base 1. Here the CDR3 is joined to the reference TRBV19 and TRBJ2-1 genes, and the full variable domain is: DGGITQSPKYLFRKEGQNVTLSCEQNLNHDAMYWYRQDPGQGLRLIYYSQIVNDFQKGDIAEGYSVSREKKESFPLTVTSAQKNPTAFYLCASRRDRGVNEQFFGPGTRLTVL.